This T cell receptor (beta chain) was observed in a study of T cell responses to AZD1222 COVID-19 vaccine. Study-wide results and limits: Spike-specific TCR breadth and depth grew following two AZD1222 doses.

The CDR3 is made up of 14 amino acids. Trimming took 3 bases from V and 4 from J, leaving 12 bases between them. CDR1 is MNHNS, CDR2 SASEGT, per germline. Data came from immunoSEQ multiplex PCR; TCRdb stores just in-frame clones and leaves some out. Here the sample spans approximately 170,000 clones, roughly nine tenths being singletons. With respect to this clone: Antigen unknown.

Sequenced material: peripheral blood, taken on day 0 of AZD1222 vaccination. The chain recombines TRBV6-1 with TRBJ1-2; D is undetermined. The receptor was isolated from an adult in good health. The CDR3 reads CASSEGRGIYGYTF. As DNA, the CDR3 is TGTGCCAGCAGTGAGGGCAGAGGTATCTATGGCTACACCTTC.